Below, 23 T cell receptor beta chains from the same sample are listed, as sequenced in a study of cytomegalovirus exposure and HLA in healthy donors. PCR used 60 Vbeta primers and 13 Jbeta primers. Using immunoSEQ multiplex PCR, the repertoire was profiled, and TCRdb retains in-frame clones only, with some absent. The sample comprises approximately 70,000 clones, roughly 68% of which are singletons, and roughly 10% rests with the top ten. Source material: PBMCs. These receptors all stem from a woman aged 60-75 years in good health and CMV-seropositive.

The genes are TRBV6-5 and TRBJ2-2; 10 bases fit TRBD2. Germline CDR1 is MNHEY and CDR2 is SVGAGI. V was pared by 2 bases and J by 5 bases, with 5 bases of the junction left unmatched. The CDR3 contains 16 residues. The chain's CDR3 is CASSYPGLARTGELFF. The CDR3 coding sequence is TGTGCCAGCAGTTACCCGGGACTAGCGCGGACCGGGGAGCTGTTTTTT.

The rearrangement joins TRBV7-9 to TRBJ1-1; 8 nucleotides line up with TRBD1. V lost 1 base to trimming and J lost 7 bases; unmatched junction nucleotides: 2. Germline V gene sequence: CDR1 SEHNR, CDR2 FQNEAQ (reference sequence). The CDR3 is 13 amino acids. DNA of the CDR3: TGTGCCAGCAGCTTAGGACAGGGGTTTGAAGCTTTCTTT. This sequence encodes CASSLGQGFEAFF.

The chain joins TRBV6-5 to TRBJ2-5, with 8 bases matching TRBD1. Trimming took 7 bases from V and 4 from J; bases not matched to a gene: 5. This CDR3 is built from 13 residues. In germline, CDR1 is MNHEY, CDR2 SVGAGI. The CDR3 reads CASNRDRGETQYF. In DNA, the CDR3 is TGTGCCAGCAACCGCGACAGGGGAGAGACCCAGTACTTC.

This clone was observed a handful of times. The chain has TRBV7-9 and TRBJ2-3, with D perhaps matching TRBD2 (5 bases). Trimming took 3 bases from V and 6 from J, leaving 7 bases between them. CDR3 length: 12 residues. Germline values: CDR1 SEHNR, CDR2 FQNEAQ (reference sequence). For the CDR3, the DNA is TGTGCCAGCAGCTTCCCGGGGGATACGCAGTATTTT. Residues: CASSFPGDTQYF.

CDR3 in amino acids: CASSPGTTGSYGYTF. In DNA, the CDR3 is TGTGCCAGCAGCCCAGGGACGACAGGGAGCTATGGCTACACCTTC. The chain joins TRBV9 to TRBJ1-2; 7 bases fit TRBD1. Germline trimming cut 4 bases from V and 4 bases from J; bases unmatched to any gene: 10. The CDR3 loop spans 15 amino acids. The germline V gene has CDR1 SGDLS and CDR2 YYNGEE.

The chain uses TRBV20-1 and TRBJ1-4; D unresolved. Germline CDR1 reads DFQATT; CDR2 reads SNEGSKA (reference sequence). The CDR3 spans 11 residues. Trimming shortened V by 6 bases and J by 7 bases, and 9 bases separated the two germline ends. CDR3 protein: CSARPGEKLFF. DNA of the CDR3: TGCAGTGCCAGACCGGGTGAAAAACTGTTTTTT.

V is TRBV5-1 and J is TRBJ2-7; D uncertain. The CDR3 has 13 residues. Between the trimmed V and J ends, which lost 0 bases and 3 bases, there was a span of 7 bases. Per the germline V gene, CDR1 is SGHRS and CDR2 is YFSETQ. This CDR3 is CASSLADNYEQYF. CDR3 DNA: TGCGCCAGCAGCTTGGCAGACAACTACGAGCAGTACTTC.

The V call is TRBV7-3, the J call TRBJ2-5; perhaps TRBD2 as D (5 bases). This CDR3 is built from 14 residues. V shed 5 bases and J shed 1 base, with 11 bases lying between them. From germline, CDR1 is SGHTA and CDR2 FQGTGA. This CDR3 is CASSAMAGQETQYF. In nucleotides, the CDR3 is TGTGCCAGCAGCGCCATGGCGGGCCAAGAGACCCAGTACTTC.

The V gene is TRBV6-6, the J gene TRBJ1-6, with D tentatively TRBD1 (6 bases). This CDR3 is 16 amino acids long. Trimming removed 5 bases from V and 4 bases from J, with 15 bases in between. The germline CDR1 and CDR2 sequences are MNHNY and SVGAGI (reference sequence). For the CDR3, the DNA is TGTGCCAGCAGTATACCTACAGGGATATATAATTCACCCCTCCACTTT. Protein product: CASSIPTGIYNSPLHF.

The chain combines TRBV9 with TRBJ1-3; D remains ambiguous. Germline V gene sequence: CDR1 SGDLS, CDR2 YYNGEE. CDR3 length: 14 amino acids. The V end lost 0 bases, the J end lost 1 base, and 5 bases lay between the germline ends. The CDR3 here is CASSVALSGNTIYF. Here the CDR3 DNA reads TGTGCCAGCAGCGTAGCTTTGTCTGGAAACACCATATATTTT.

This clone came up a few times. The V and J genes are TRBV5-4 and TRBJ1-4, with 9 bases aligning to TRBD1. Per germline, CDR1 SGHNT and CDR2 YYREEE (reference sequence). V was clipped by 4 bases and J by 7 bases; unmatched bases: 8. This CDR3 has 15 amino acids. As DNA, the CDR3 is TGTGCCAGCAGCGCGGACAGGGGAAGGGGTGAAAAACTGTTTTTT. Protein product: CASSADRGRGEKLFF.

The chain recombines TRBV7-9 with TRBJ2-1, with 10 nucleotides matching TRBD2. This CDR3 region has 15 residues. Germline-derived CDR1 and CDR2 are SEHNR and FQNEAQ (reference sequence). V lost 5 bases, J lost 5 bases, and 6 bases stayed unmatched. CDR3 residues: CASSPPLAGDNEQFF. The CDR3, as DNA: TGTGCCAGCAGCCCGCCCCTAGCGGGGGACAATGAGCAGTTCTTC.

This clone was counted between two and nine times. The J gene is TRBJ1-2, the V gene TRBV5-6, with a weak D call TRBD1 (5 bases). CDR1 is SGHDT, CDR2 YYEEEE, per germline. The CDR3 runs 14 residues. Deletions cut 0 bases from V and 6 bases from J, with 12 bases between. CDR3 region: CASSLAPGNHGYTF. As DNA, the CDR3 is TGTGCCAGCAGCTTGGCTCCAGGGAATCATGGCTACACCTTC.

This chain joins TRBV28 and TRBJ2-7, with D perhaps matching TRBD2 (6 bases). V was trimmed by 5 bases and J by 6 bases, leaving 23 bases between them. From germline, CDR1 is MDHEN and CDR2 SYDVKM. This CDR3 region has 16 residues. The CDR3 sequence: CASSLQALGLFTEQYF. Written as DNA, the CDR3 is TGTGCCAGCAGTCTACAGGCTCTGGGACTCTTTACCGAGCAGTACTTC. Full variable domain (remainder filled in from reference TRBV28 and TRBJ2-7): DVKVTQSSRYLVKRTGEKVFLECVQDMDHENMFWYRQDPGLGLRLIYFSYDVKMKEKGDIPEGYSVSREKKERFSLILESASTNQTSMYLCASSLQALGLFTEQYFGPGTRLTVT.

The J gene is TRBJ1-1, the V gene TRBV6-5; TRBD1 aligns across 9 bases. CDR1 and CDR2 (germline): MNHEY, SVGAGI. The CDR3 contains 13 residues. The trim removed 7 bases at V and 6 bases at J, leaving 6 bases unmatched. The CDR3 bases are TGTGCCAGCACCCTACAGGGGGCGTCTGAAGCTTTCTTT. Encoded protein: CASTLQGASEAFF.

The chain couples TRBV6-1 to TRBJ2-5, with TRBD1 identical over 9 bases. Per germline, CDR1 MNHNS and CDR2 SASEGT. The CDR3 is 15 amino acids. J lost 4 bases, V lost 4 bases, and 7 bases had no gene match. The CDR3 loop reads CASSGGTGIVETQYF. The CDR3 bases are TGTGCCAGCAGTGGCGGGACAGGGATCGTAGAGACCCAGTACTTC.

This rearrangement joins TRBV6-5 to TRBJ1-1; D possibly corresponds to TRBD1 (6 bases). Trimming took off 6 bases at V and 1 base at J, with 12 bases between the two ends. Germline V gene data show CDR1 as MNHEY and CDR2 as SVGAGI. The CDR3 loop spans 14 amino acids. In nucleotides, the CDR3 is TGTGCCAGCAGGGCCGACAGGAGGAACACTGAAGCTTTCTTT. It encodes CASRADRRNTEAFF.

The count of this clone is one. The chain links TRBV29-1 to TRBJ2-3, with 7 bases fitting TRBD2. This CDR3 is 13 amino acids long. The germline gives CDR1 SQVTM, CDR2 ANQGSEA. The J segment lost 2 bases and the V segment lost 6 bases, leaving 5 bases of the junction unmatched. The CDR3 is CSVPGLNTDTQYF. CDR3 DNA: TGCAGCGTCCCGGGACTAAACACAGATACGCAGTATTTT.

In regard to this clone: At the DNA level, this CDR3 is encoded by other sequences in the same sample as well. The rearrangement joins TRBV18 to TRBJ1-5, with D perhaps matching TRBD1 (6 bases). V lost 3 bases to trimming and J lost 4 bases, with 7 bases between them. The CDR3 contains 13 residues. Germline V gives CDR1 KGHSH, CDR2 LQKENI. This CDR3 is CASSPDRNQPQHF. The CDR3 coding sequence is TGTGCCAGCTCACCCGACAGGAATCAGCCCCAGCATTTT.

The chain couples TRBV7-8 to TRBJ2-1; the D is unclear. CDR3 length: 12 amino acids. Germline loops: CDR1 SGHVS, CDR2 FQNEAQ. Trimming removed 5 bases from V and 8 bases from J, with 10 bases in between. The CDR3 coding sequence is TGTGCCAGCAGCCAAAAAAGCTATGAGCAGTTCTTC. It is translated as CASSQKSYEQFF.

V is TRBV2 and J is TRBJ2-7; D may be TRBD1 (6 bases). Trimming took 6 bases from V and 0 from J, leaving 12 bases between them. In germline, CDR1 is SNHLY, CDR2 FYNNEI. The CDR3 is 14 amino acids. The CDR3 nucleotides read TGTGCCAGCAGGGCTGACAGGAACTCCTACGAGCAGTACTTC. As protein: CASRADRNSYEQYF.

V usage is TRBV6-6 and J usage is TRBJ1-2; no reliable D call. CDR1 MNHNY and CDR2 SVGAGI come from the germline V gene (reference sequence). Trimming pared 8 bases from V and 6 bases from J, leaving 13 bases between. This CDR3 has 12 residues. The CDR3 loop reads CASGELGHGYTF. CDR3 coding DNA: TGTGCCAGCGGGGAGTTGGGTCATGGCTACACCTTC.

The gene calls are TRBV30 and TRBJ1-1; D gene ambiguous. Germline CDR1 reads GTSNPN; CDR2 reads SVGIG (reference sequence). The CDR3 runs to 16 residues. Trimming left V 0 bases short and J 2 bases short, with 16 bases between. The CDR3, as DNA: TGTGCCTGGAGTGTACAAGTCTTAACTATTAACACTGAAGCTTTCTTT. Its translation: CAWSVQVLTINTEAFF.